This section outlines one T cell receptor beta chain sequence together with its context. Original methodology: Amplifying reference gene primers gave estimates of nucleated cell counts. Sequencing used immunoSEQ multiplex PCR; TCRdb keeps in-frame clones, though not all of them. The DNA was the basis for D and trimming; V, J and clone size are from that table. In the table there are roughly 120,000 clones, roughly 87% of which are singletons. This sample stems from a study of blood T cell repertoires in COVID-19. Study overall: The United States, Italy and Spain supplied acute and convalescent COVID-19 samples. PBMCs, B-cell-depleted T cells, or T cells provided the cDNA or gDNA that made up the material.

V lost 9 bases to trimming and J lost 0 bases, with 18 bases between them. The CDR3 loop spans 17 amino acids. Looked up from germline, CDR1 is SGHTA and CDR2 is FQGTGA. This receptor was identified in a human donor in a cohort sampled during active COVID-19. Source material: peripheral blood. This sequence joins TRBV7-3 and TRBJ2-6; possibly TRBD2 for D (6 bases). CDR3 amino acids: CARPGRGKYSGANVLTF. CDR3 coding DNA: TGTGCCAGACCCGGCCGCGGGAAGTACTCTGGGGCCAACGTCCTGACTTTC. Supplemented by reference TRBV7-3 and TRBJ2-6, the full variable domain reads GAGVSQTPSNKVTEKGKYVELRCDPISGHTALYWYRQSLGQGPEFLIYFQGTGAADDSGLPNDRFFAVRPEGSVSTLKIQRTERGDSAVYLCARPGRGKYSGANVLTFGAGSRLTVL.